These 9 T cell receptor beta chains came from one sample sequenced in a study of blood T cell repertoires in COVID-19. TCRdb's table, derived via immunoSEQ multiplex PCR, lists solely in-frame clones and lacks some. The table records about 170,000 clones, under 85% of them present only once. Sequencing input: peripheral blood. The source is a man aged 55 to 70 who had recovered from COVID-19.

V and J are TRBV7-2 and TRBJ2-7; 9 bases line up with TRBD2. V lost 6 bases and J lost 0; bases outside the gene matches: 6. CDR3 length: 15 amino acids. Germline V gene sequence: CDR1 SGHTA, CDR2 FQGNSA. CDR3 coding DNA: TGTGCCAGCAGTCAAGCGGGGGGCCCCTCCTACGAGCAGTACTTC. It codes for CASSQAGGPSYEQYF.

V and J are TRBV7-3 and TRBJ2-7; a possible D gene is TRBD2 (5 bases). This CDR3 is 16 amino acids long. Trimming took off 0 bases at V and 0 bases at J, with 12 bases between the two ends. Germline V gene lookup returns CDR1 SGHTA and CDR2 FQGTGA. The CDR3 is CASSLTLSGSSYEQYF. The CDR3 bases are TGTGCCAGCAGCTTAACGTTAAGCGGTAGCTCCTACGAGCAGTACTTC. The complete variable domain, with remaining parts taken from reference TRBV7-3 and TRBJ2-7, reads GAGVSQTPSNKVTEKGKYVELRCDPISGHTALYWYRQSLGQGPEFLIYFQGTGAADDSGLPNDRFFAVRPEGSVSTLKIQRTERGDSAVYLCASSLTLSGSSYEQYFGPGTRLTVT.

The V and J genes are TRBV29-1 and TRBJ2-7; no reliable D call. With 6 bases removed from V and 3 bases from J, the gap between germline ends came to 9 bases. CDR3 length: 11 amino acids. Germline CDR1 reads SQVTM; CDR2 reads ANQGSEA. Written as DNA, the CDR3 is TGCAGCGTCCACAACAGCTACGAGCAGTACTTC. This codes for CSVHNSYEQYF.

This clone was recorded once. The chain combines TRBV5-4 with TRBJ2-5; TRBD2 matches 7 bases. The CDR3 spans 15 residues. The J segment lost 5 bases and the V segment lost 0 bases, leaving 7 bases of the junction unmatched. CDR1 is SGHNT and CDR2 is YYREEE in the germline V gene (reference sequence). The DNA for the CDR3 is TGTGCCAGCAGCTTGGGGGGCGGGGGACGGGAGACCCAGTACTTC. Translated: CASSLGGGGRETQYF.

The chain joins TRBV5-1 to TRBJ2-1, with 8 bases lining up with TRBD2. The germline V gene has CDR1 SGHRS and CDR2 YFSETQ. The ends lost 0 bases at V and 7 bases at J; junction bases unmatched: 9. The CDR3 length is 16 residues. The CDR3 region has the DNA TGCGCCAGCAGCTTGGGGACTAGCTTGAGTTGGAATGAGCAGTTCTTC. Its translation: CASSLGTSLSWNEQFF.

The V call is TRBV2, the J call TRBJ1-2, with D possibly being TRBD1 (6 bases). V was cut by 4 bases and J by 3 bases, with 12 bases left in between. Germline V CDR1 and CDR2: SNHLY, FYNNEI. The CDR3 has 14 residues. The CDR3 bases are TGTGCCAGCAGTGCCGCAGGGGCAGACTATGGCTACACCTTC. It codes for CASSAAGADYGYTF.

In DNA form, the CDR3 reads TGCGCCAGCAGCTACCGGCGGAGGCGGGAAAACGGCTACGAGCAGTACTTC. Its translation is CASSYRRRRENGYEQYF. This sequence joins TRBV5-1 and TRBJ2-7; maybe TRBD2 (6 bases). The CDR3 has 17 residues. V shed 3 bases and J shed 3 bases, with 22 bases lying between them. Germline V gene data show CDR1 as SGHRS and CDR2 as YFSETQ. The entire variable domain, with the rest obtained from reference TRBV5-1 and TRBJ2-7, is as follows: KAGVTQTPRYLIKTRGQQVTLSCSPISGHRSVSWYQQTPGQGLQFLFEYFSETQRNKGNFPGRFSGRQFSNSRSEMNVSTLELGDSALYLCASSYRRRRENGYEQYFGPGTRLTVT.

A remark on this clone: Other DNA sequences in this sample translate to the same CDR3. The rearrangement joins TRBV20-1 to TRBJ2-5; no reliable D call. Per germline, CDR1 DFQATT and CDR2 SNEGSKA (reference sequence). Between the trimmed V and J ends, which lost 6 bases and 4 bases, there was a span of 6 bases. The CDR3 has 10 amino acids. The CDR3 loop reads CSATRETQYF. CDR3 DNA sequence: TGCAGTGCCACAAGAGAGACCCAGTACTTC.

This clone was seen just once. The CDR3 DNA reads as TGTGCCATCAGTGAGGGGGGCTCCCTTGGCACAGATACGCAGTATTTT. It codes for CAISEGGSLGTDTQYF. V is TRBV10-3 and J is TRBJ2-3, with TRBD1 as a possible D gene (6 bases). Trimming stripped 2 bases from V and 1 base from J, with 13 bases between. CDR1 is ENHRY, CDR2 SYGVKD, per germline. The CDR3 spans 16 residues.